Below, 5 T cell receptor beta chains from the same sample are listed, as sequenced in a study of shared clonotypes between healthy human individuals. Generated by immunoSEQ multiplex PCR, the TCRdb table keeps only in-frame clones and is missing some. The sample shows 530,000 or so clones, around 79% of them seen only once. The sample comprised PBMCs. Receptors originate from a woman between 35 and 50 years old in good health. Some clones in this sample may be carry-over from other donors' samples.

V gene TRBV18 combines with J gene TRBJ1-1, with D hard to call. CDR3 length equals 15 residues. The ends were cut back, 6 bases at V and 2 bases at J, with 16 bases in the middle. Per the germline V gene, CDR1 is KGHSH and CDR2 is LQKENI. CDR3 residues: CASSPPPSKNTEAFF. CDR3 nucleotides: TGTGCCAGCTCGCCCCCCCCTTCTAAAAACACTGAAGCTTTCTTT.

The chain carries TRBV7-8 and TRBJ1-6; D perhaps matches TRBD1 (5 bases). Germline lookup yields CDR1 SGHVS and CDR2 FQNEAQ. V lost 2 bases to trimming and J lost 6 bases, with 11 bases between them. The CDR3 spans 15 residues. The CDR3 loop is CASSLRPQGNSPLHF. The CDR3 DNA sequence: TGTGCCAGCAGCTTAAGGCCCCAGGGTAATTCACCCCTCCACTTT.

This chain joins TRBV11-2 and TRBJ1-1; possible D gene TRBD1, 5 bases. Germline V gene sequence: CDR1 SGHAT, CDR2 FQNNGV. The V and J ends lost 0 bases and 7 bases respectively, with 9 bases between them. The CDR3 loop spans 13 amino acids. The CDR3 bases are TGTGCCAGCAGCTTAGAGCGGGGGGTTGAAGCTTTCTTT. It codes for CASSLERGVEAFF.

This clone was counted many times. This chain links TRBV5-1 with TRBJ2-3; D unresolved. The CDR3 covers 15 residues. V lost 1 base and J 0 bases, leaving 9 bases between the germline ends. The germline CDR1 and CDR2 sequences are SGHRS and YFSETQ. CDR3 amino acids: CASSLLRPSTDTQYF. CDR3 nucleotide sequence: TGCGCCAGCAGCTTGTTGCGGCCAAGCACAGATACGCAGTATTTT.

The J gene is TRBJ1-1, the V gene TRBV25-1, with D unresolved. This CDR3 comprises 14 residues. CDR1 is MGHDK, CDR2 SYGVNS, per germline. The V end was cut by 3 bases, the J end by 2 bases, with 10 bases between. The CDR3 region has the DNA TGTGCCAGCAGTGAGACCGGGCACAACACTGAAGCTTTCTTT. Amino acid sequence: CASSETGHNTEAFF.